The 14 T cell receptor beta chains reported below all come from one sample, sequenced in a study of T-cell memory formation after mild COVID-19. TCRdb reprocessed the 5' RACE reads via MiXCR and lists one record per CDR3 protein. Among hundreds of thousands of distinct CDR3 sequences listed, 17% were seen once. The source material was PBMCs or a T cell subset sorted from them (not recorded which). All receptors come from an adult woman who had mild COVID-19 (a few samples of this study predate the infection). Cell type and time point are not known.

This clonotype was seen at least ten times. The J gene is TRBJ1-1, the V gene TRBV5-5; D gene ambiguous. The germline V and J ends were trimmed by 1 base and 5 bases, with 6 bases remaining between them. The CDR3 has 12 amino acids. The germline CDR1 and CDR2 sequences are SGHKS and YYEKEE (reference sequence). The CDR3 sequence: CASSLYRTEAFF. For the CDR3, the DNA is TGTGCCAGCAGCTTGTACCGGACTGAAGCTTTCTTT.

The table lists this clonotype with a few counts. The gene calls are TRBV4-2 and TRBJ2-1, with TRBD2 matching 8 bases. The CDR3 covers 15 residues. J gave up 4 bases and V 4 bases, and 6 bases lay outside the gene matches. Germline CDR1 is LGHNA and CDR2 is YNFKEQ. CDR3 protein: CASSRAGVTYNEQFF. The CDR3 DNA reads TGTGCCAGCAGCCGAGCGGGAGTAACTTACAATGAGCAGTTCTTC.

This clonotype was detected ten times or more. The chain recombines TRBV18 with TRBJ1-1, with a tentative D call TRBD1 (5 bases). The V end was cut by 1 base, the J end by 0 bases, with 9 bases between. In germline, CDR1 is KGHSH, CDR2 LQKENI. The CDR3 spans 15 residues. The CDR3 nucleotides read TGTGCCAGCTCACCACGGGCAGGGATGAACACTGAAGCTTTCTTT. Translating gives CASSPRAGMNTEAFF. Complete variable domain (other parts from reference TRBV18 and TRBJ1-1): NAGVMQNPRHLVRRRGQEARLRCSPMKGHSHVYWYRQLPEEGLKFMVYLQKENIIDESGMPKERFSAEFPKEGPSILRIQQVVRGDSAAYFCASSPRAGMNTEAFFGQGTRLTVV.

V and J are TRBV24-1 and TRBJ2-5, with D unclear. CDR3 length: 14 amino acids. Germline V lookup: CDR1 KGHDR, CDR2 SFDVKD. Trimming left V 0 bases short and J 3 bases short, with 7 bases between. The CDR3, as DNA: TGTGCCACCAGTGATTTGCAACTTAAAGAGACCCAGTACTTC. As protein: CATSDLQLKETQYF.

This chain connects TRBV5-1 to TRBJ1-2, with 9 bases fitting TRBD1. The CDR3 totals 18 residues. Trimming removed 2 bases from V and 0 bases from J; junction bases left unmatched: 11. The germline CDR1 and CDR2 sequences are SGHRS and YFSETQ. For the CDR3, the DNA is TGCGCCAGCAGCTTTGAGGGACAGGGAACGGCAGCTAACTATGGCTACACCTTC. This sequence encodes CASSFEGQGTAANYGYTF.

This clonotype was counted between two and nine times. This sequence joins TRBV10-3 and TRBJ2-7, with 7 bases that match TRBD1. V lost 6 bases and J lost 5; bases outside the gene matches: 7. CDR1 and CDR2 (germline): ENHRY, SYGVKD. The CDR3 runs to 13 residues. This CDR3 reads CAIRRTGWNEQYF. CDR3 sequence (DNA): TGTGCCATCAGGAGGACAGGATGGAACGAGCAGTACTTC.

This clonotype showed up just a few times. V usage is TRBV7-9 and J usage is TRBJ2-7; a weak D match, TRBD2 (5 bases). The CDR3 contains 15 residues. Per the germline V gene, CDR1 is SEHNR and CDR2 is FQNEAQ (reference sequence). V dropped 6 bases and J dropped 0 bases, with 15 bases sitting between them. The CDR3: CASSFGEGISYEQYF. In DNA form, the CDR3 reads TGTGCCAGCAGTTTCGGGGAAGGGATCTCCTACGAGCAGTACTTC. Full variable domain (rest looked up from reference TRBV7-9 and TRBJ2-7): DTGVSQNPRHKITKRGQNVTFRCDPISEHNRLYWYRQTLGQGPEFLTYFQNEAQLEKSRLLSDRFSAERPKGSFSTLEIQRTEQGDSAMYLCASSFGEGISYEQYFGPGTRLTVT.

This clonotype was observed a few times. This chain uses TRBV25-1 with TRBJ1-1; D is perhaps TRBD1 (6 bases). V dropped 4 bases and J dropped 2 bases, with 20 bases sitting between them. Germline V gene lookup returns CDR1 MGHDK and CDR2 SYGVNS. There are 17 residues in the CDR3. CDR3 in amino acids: CASSGWRGGQGNTEAFF. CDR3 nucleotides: TGTGCCAGCAGTGGTTGGCGGGGGGGCCAAGGAAACACTGAAGCTTTCTTT.

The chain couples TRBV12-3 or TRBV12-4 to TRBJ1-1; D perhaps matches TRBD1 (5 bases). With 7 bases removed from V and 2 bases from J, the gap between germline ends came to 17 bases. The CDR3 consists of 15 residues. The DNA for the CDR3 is TGTGCCAGCACAAACCCGAGGGGCCGCAACACTGAAGCTTTCTTT. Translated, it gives CASTNPRGRNTEAFF.

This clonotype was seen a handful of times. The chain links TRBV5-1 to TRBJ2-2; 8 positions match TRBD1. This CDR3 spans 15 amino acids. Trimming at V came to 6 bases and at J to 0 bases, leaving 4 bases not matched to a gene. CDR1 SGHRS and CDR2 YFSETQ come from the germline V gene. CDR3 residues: CASTPGQANTGELFF. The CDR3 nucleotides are TGCGCCAGCACCCCGGGACAGGCGAACACCGGGGAGCTGTTTTTT.

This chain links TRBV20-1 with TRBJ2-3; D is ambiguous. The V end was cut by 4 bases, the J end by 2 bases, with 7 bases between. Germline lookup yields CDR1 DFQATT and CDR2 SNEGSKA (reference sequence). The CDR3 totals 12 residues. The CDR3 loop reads CSANQFTDTQYF. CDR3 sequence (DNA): TGCAGTGCTAACCAGTTCACAGATACGCAGTATTTT.

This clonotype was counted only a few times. DNA for the CDR3: TGTGCCAGCGGGGAAGCTTTCTTT. Its translation is CASGEAFF. The J gene is TRBJ1-1, the V gene TRBV25-1, with no clear D. This CDR3 region has 8 residues. CDR1 MGHDK and CDR2 SYGVNS come from the germline V gene. Trimming removed 8 bases from V and 8 bases from J, with 3 bases in between.

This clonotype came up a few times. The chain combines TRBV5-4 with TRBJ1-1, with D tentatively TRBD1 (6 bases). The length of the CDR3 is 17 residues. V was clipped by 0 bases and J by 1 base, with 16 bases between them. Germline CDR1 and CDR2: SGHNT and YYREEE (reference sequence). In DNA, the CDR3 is TGTGCCAGCAGCTTGGAGGGGGGGGCCCCTGCGAACACTGAAGCTTTCTTT. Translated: CASSLEGGAPANTEAFF.

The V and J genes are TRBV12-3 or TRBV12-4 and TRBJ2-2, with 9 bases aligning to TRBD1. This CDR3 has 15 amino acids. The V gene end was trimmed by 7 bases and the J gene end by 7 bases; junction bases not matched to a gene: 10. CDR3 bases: TGTGCCAGCACGGCCCAGGACAGGGGCAACGGGGAGCTGTTTTTT. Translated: CASTAQDRGNGELFF.